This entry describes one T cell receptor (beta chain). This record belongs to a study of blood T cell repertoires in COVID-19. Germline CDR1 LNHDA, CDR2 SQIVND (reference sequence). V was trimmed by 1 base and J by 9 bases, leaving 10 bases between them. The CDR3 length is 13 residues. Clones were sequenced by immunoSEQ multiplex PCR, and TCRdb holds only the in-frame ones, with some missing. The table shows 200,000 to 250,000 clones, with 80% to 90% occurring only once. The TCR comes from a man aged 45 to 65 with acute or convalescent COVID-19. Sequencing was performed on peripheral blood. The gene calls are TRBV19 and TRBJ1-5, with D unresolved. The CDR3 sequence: CASSIGDSRPQHF. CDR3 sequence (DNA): TGTGCCAGTAGTATAGGAGATTCGAGGCCCCAGCATTTT.